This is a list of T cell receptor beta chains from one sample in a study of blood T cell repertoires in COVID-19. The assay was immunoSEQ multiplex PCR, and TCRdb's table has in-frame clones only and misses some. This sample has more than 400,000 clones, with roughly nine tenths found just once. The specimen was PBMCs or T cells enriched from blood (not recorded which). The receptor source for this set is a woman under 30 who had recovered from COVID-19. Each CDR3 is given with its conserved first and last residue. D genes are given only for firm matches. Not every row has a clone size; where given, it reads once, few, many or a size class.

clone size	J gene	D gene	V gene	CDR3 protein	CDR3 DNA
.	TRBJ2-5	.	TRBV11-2	CASSLGVPPPDEETQYF	TGTGCCAGCAGCTTAGGAGTCCCCCCCCCTGATGAAGAGACCCAGTACTTC
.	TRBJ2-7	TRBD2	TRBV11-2	CASSGGLAAYEQYF	TGTGCCAGCAGCGGGGGACTAGCGGCCTACGAGCAGTACTTC
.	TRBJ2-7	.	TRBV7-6	CASSPRQATYEQYF	TGTGCCAGCAGCCCCAGACAGGCTACCTACGAGCAGTACTTC
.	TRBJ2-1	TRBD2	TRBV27	CASSPQGSGGLDSYNEQFF	TGTGCCAGCAGTCCCCAGGGAAGCGGGGGGCTTGACTCCTACAATGAGCAGTTCTTC
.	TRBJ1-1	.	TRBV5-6	CASSRDTQAFF	TGTGCCAGCAGCCGGGACACCCAAGCTTTCTTT
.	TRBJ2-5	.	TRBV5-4	CASSSEWAGQETQYF	TGTGCCAGCAGCTCCGAATGGGCGGGCCAAGAGACCCAGTACTTC
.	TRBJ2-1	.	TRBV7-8	CASSPQGGVENEQFF	TGTGCCAGCAGCCCCCAGGGGGGAGTCGAAAATGAGCAGTTCTTC
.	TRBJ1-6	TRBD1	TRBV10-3	CAISKDRASSYNSPLHF	TGTGCCATCAGTAAGGACAGGGCCAGCTCCTATAATTCACCCCTCCACTTT
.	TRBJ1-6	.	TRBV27	CASNDGADSPLHF	TGTGCCAGCAACGACGGAGCCGATTCACCCCTCCACTTT
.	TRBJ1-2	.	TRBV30	CAWSKDGGRRNGYTF	TGTGCCTGGAGTAAAGACGGGGGGAGACGGAATGGCTACACCTTC
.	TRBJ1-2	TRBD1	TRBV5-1	CASSLGTGISYGYTF	TGCGCCAGCAGCCTGGGGACAGGGATAAGCTATGGCTACACCTTC
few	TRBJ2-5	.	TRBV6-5	CASRAPGQETQYF	TGTGCCAGCAGGGCCCCAGGGCAAGAGACCCAGTACTTC
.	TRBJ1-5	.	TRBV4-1	CASSRGPNQPQHF	TGCGCCAGCAGCCGTGGGCCCAATCAGCCCCAGCATTTT
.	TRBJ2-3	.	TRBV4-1	CASSQVGVLGTQYF	TGCGCCAGCAGCCAAGTCGGGGTCTTGGGTACGCAGTATTTT
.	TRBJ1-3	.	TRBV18	CASAPRGGNTIYF	TGTGCCAGCGCGCCCAGAGGGGGAAACACCATATATTTT